This TCR beta chain was captured by sequencing in a study of CD8+CD57+ T cells in acquired aplastic anemia. Background on the study: Mean yield of DNA from sorted CD4+ and CD8+ cells was 3 to 3.5 ug.

Of note for this clonotype: Its matching antigen is unknown.

Genomic DNA acted as the template from which TCR beta VDJ combination and CDR3 sequence profiling were carried out. Using its own MiXCR run on the reads, TCRdb lists one record per CDR3 protein. The repertoire holds 150,000 to 200,000 distinct CDR3 sequences, with about 64% as singletons. Study-wide points: In common between the patients and the controls were around 30 CD8+ CDR3 sequences. CD8+ Simpson's diversity in patients was not significantly different from that in controls.

The specimen sequenced was sorted CD4+, CD8+, or CD8+CD57+ T cells (not recorded which) from PBMCs. The TCR originated in a human donor with severe aplastic anemia or a healthy control (not recorded which).

CDR3 DNA: TGTGCCAGCAGTTTTTTTTCGGGAACTAGCACAGATACGCAGTATTTT. Its protein product is CASSFFSGTSTDTQYF. The gene calls are TRBV12-3 or TRBV12-4 and TRBJ2-3; D perhaps matches TRBD2 (5 bases). V lost 3 bases and J lost 0, with 13 bases in between. This CDR3 region has 16 residues.